This TCR beta chain was identified during a study of blood T cell repertoires in COVID-19. At the level of the study: Sites in the United States, Italy and Spain provided acute and convalescent COVID-19 samples.

The trim removed 0 bases at V and 4 bases at J, leaving 3 bases unmatched. The CDR3 is 16 residues long. Per the germline V gene, CDR1 is MGHDK and CDR2 is SYGVNS. The repertoire was sequenced with immunoSEQ multiplex PCR; TCRdb's copy has only in-frame clones and lacks some. The sample lists about 310,000 clones, around nine tenths seen once, with 1.3% in the top ten. Material for sequencing was peripheral blood. The chain links TRBV25-1 to TRBJ1-4; 9 bases match TRBD1. This sequence originates from a man between 65 and 85 years old with acute or convalescent COVID-19. The CDR3 nucleotides read TGTGCCAGCAGTGAATATGGGACAGGGAATAATGAAAAACTGTTTTTT. It is translated as CASSEYGTGNNEKLFF.